Included here is one T cell receptor (beta chain) sequence, with context. The antigen remains unidentified. The CDR3 is 13 amino acids. With 5 bases removed from V and 7 bases from J, the gap between germline ends came to 12 bases. The germline V gene has CDR1 SGHTA and CDR2 FQGNSA. The sample comes from a study of shared clonotypes between healthy human individuals. Whole-study findings and limits: Collection of samples was limited to blood; tissue repertoires likely differ. Against clonotypes common to all four donors, non-shared ones had lower generation probabilities. The expectation was that sequencing depth would affect clonotype sharing among donors.

Profiled with immunoSEQ multiplex PCR; TCRdb holds only in-frame clones, not every one. The sample carries about 1.5 million clones, under 99% recorded once. The chain is built from TRBV7-2 and TRBJ1-5; the D is unclear. The TCR originated in a young man in good health. Sequenced material: naive CD4+ T cells sorted from blood. Noted subset: CD45RA+ positively selected. CDR3 bases: TGTGCCAGCAGCATAAATTCAGTGCAGCCCCAGCATTTT. It is translated as CASSINSVQPQHF.